Below, 25 T cell receptor beta chains from the same sample are listed, as sequenced in a study of OX40 agonist ivuxolimab in advanced cancers. Data came from immunoSEQ multiplex PCR; TCRdb stores just in-frame clones and leaves some out. The data contain tens of thousands of clones, approximately 87% of them singletons. The source material was CD4+ or CD8+ T cells sorted from blood, sampled in a trial of the OX40 agonist ivuxolimab. The receptors stem from an adult with an advanced solid tumor such as melanoma, head and neck, liver or kidney cancer.

The rearrangement links TRBV6-5 to TRBJ2-1; D not certain. The V and J ends lost 6 bases and 5 bases respectively, with 8 bases between them. Germline loops: CDR1 MNHEY, CDR2 SVGAGI. This CDR3 has 12 amino acids. The CDR3 reads CASRNSHNEQFF. The CDR3 coding sequence is TGTGCCAGCAGGAACTCACACAATGAGCAGTTCTTC.

The gene calls are TRBV7-2 and TRBJ2-7, with 10 bases lining up with TRBD1. V trimming: 5 bases; J trimming: 6 bases; junction bases outside the gene matches: 7. The CDR3 is 14 amino acids. Germline V gene lookup returns CDR1 SGHTA and CDR2 FQGNSA. CDR3 in amino acids: CASSLGTGAREQYF. The CDR3 DNA sequence: TGTGCCAGCAGCCTTGGGACAGGGGCTCGCGAGCAGTACTTC.

The CDR3 sequence: CASSLSSLGHFVGSGANVLTF. CDR3 in DNA: TGTGCCAGCAGTTTATCTTCCCTAGGACACTTTGTCGGCTCTGGGGCCAACGTCCTGACTTTC. This sequence joins TRBV27 and TRBJ2-6; weak D call: TRBD1 (5 bases). Germline V gene lookup returns CDR1 MNHEY and CDR2 SMNVEV (reference sequence). The V gene lost 0 bases and the J gene lost 0 bases, with 21 bases spanning the gap. This CDR3 is 21 amino acids long.

V usage is TRBV5-8 and J usage is TRBJ2-7; a weak D match, TRBD2 (5 bases). V was shortened by 0 bases and J by 2 bases, with 9 bases between the two germline ends. Germline CDR1 is SGHTS and CDR2 is YDEGEE. There are 14 residues in the CDR3. CDR3 loop: CASSLGGGTYEQYF. The DNA of the CDR3 is TGTGCCAGCAGCTTGGGCGGAGGCACCTACGAGCAGTACTTC.

Only one count was recorded for this clone. CDR3 nucleotide sequence: TGTGCCAGCAGTGATACGAAGGGGACTGAAGCTTTCTTT. This encodes CASSDTKGTEAFF. The V gene is TRBV28, the J gene TRBJ1-1; D possibly corresponds to TRBD1 (5 bases). Per the germline V gene, CDR1 is MDHEN and CDR2 is SYDVKM. V lost 5 bases to trimming and J lost 5 bases, with 12 bases between them. CDR3 length equals 13 residues.

The table lists this clone with a few counts. The chain uses TRBV10-3 and TRBJ1-2; TRBD1 matches at 7 bases. This CDR3 is built from 19 residues. Germline-derived CDR1 and CDR2 are ENHRY and SYGVKD. V shed 2 bases and J 0 bases; nucleotides not matched to a gene: 15. The CDR3 spells CAISEGNRGVPRANYGYTF. The CDR3 DNA follows: TGTGCCATCAGTGAGGGGAACAGGGGCGTCCCCCGAGCTAACTATGGCTACACCTTC.

The rearrangement links TRBV5-1 to TRBJ2-2; D ambiguous. The germline gives CDR1 SGHRS, CDR2 YFSETQ. Trimming pared 5 bases from V and 6 bases from J, leaving 11 bases between. The CDR3 contains 13 residues. CDR3 protein: CASSLPSPGELFF. The CDR3, as DNA: TGCGCCAGCAGTTTACCCTCGCCCGGGGAGCTGTTTTTT. The variable domain in full, with the rest retrieved from reference TRBV5-1 and TRBJ2-2, is KAGVTQTPRYLIKTRGQQVTLSCSPISGHRSVSWYQQTPGQGLQFLFEYFSETQRNKGNFPGRFSGRQFSNSRSEMNVSTLELGDSALYLCASSLPSPGELFFGEGSRLTVL.

V and J are TRBV2 and TRBJ2-7, with 7 bases matching TRBD2. This CDR3 has 12 amino acids. V was pared by 8 bases and J by 2 bases, with 3 bases of the junction left unmatched. CDR1 and CDR2 (germline): SNHLY, FYNNEI. As DNA, the CDR3 is TGTGCCAGCGGGAGGGAGACCTACGAGCAGTACTTC. Translating it yields CASGRETYEQYF.

This sequence joins TRBV7-9 and TRBJ2-1; D may be TRBD1 (5 bases). The CDR3 loop spans 15 amino acids. Trimming took off 0 bases at V and 7 bases at J, with 13 bases between the two ends. Germline V CDR1 and CDR2: SEHNR, FQNEAQ (reference sequence). In DNA form, the CDR3 reads TGTGCCAGCAGCTTAGCGCTTCAGGGTCTGAATGAGCAGTTCTTC. Its protein product is CASSLALQGLNEQFF.

The gene calls are TRBV5-6 and TRBJ1-1; D is perhaps TRBD1 (5 bases). Trimming took 1 base from V and 3 from J, leaving 13 bases between them. Per germline, CDR1 SGHDT and CDR2 YYEEEE. CDR3 length: 15 amino acids. The CDR3 sequence: CASSLLQGTDTEAFF. CDR3 nucleotide sequence: TGTGCCAGCAGCTTGTTGCAGGGCACGGACACTGAAGCTTTCTTT.

The CDR3 protein is CASSPALGMRTEAFF. In DNA, the CDR3 is TGTGCCAGCAGCCCCGCCTTGGGGATGAGAACTGAAGCTTTCTTT. V gene TRBV7-3 combines with J gene TRBJ1-1; D unresolved. Germline V gene sequence: CDR1 SGHTA, CDR2 FQGTGA. The CDR3 extends over 15 amino acids. With 5 bases removed from V and 5 bases from J, the gap between germline ends came to 18 bases.

The chain is built from TRBV5-4 and TRBJ2-2; no clear D. Trimming took 1 base from V and 2 from J, leaving 12 bases between them. The length of the CDR3 is 16 residues. The germline V gene has CDR1 SGHNT and CDR2 YYREEE (reference sequence). CDR3 sequence: CASSLMWGSNTGELFF. For the CDR3, the DNA is TGTGCCAGCAGCTTGATGTGGGGATCCAACACCGGGGAGCTGTTTTTT.

The chain carries TRBV10-1 and TRBJ1-5; possible D gene TRBD1, 5 bases. The CDR3 length is 13 residues. Germline values: CDR1 WNHNN, CDR2 SYGVQD (reference sequence). Trimming pared 4 bases from V and 5 bases from J, leaving 9 bases between. In nucleotides, the CDR3 is TGCGCCAGCAGTGCGGACACCTATCAGCCCCAGCATTTT. It codes for CASSADTYQPQHF.

This chain joins TRBV16 and TRBJ1-1; 11 nucleotides agree with TRBD1. Trimming removed 4 bases from V and 4 bases from J; junction bases left unmatched: 11. Germline CDR1 and CDR2: KGHSY and FQNENV. The CDR3 has 17 residues. The CDR3, as DNA: TGTGCCAGCAGCCGACGCACCCTCGGGACAGGGGGCACTGAAGCTTTCTTT. Translation gives CASSRRTLGTGGTEAFF.

The rearrangement links TRBV29-1 to TRBJ1-4; the D is unclear. The V end lost 2 bases, the J end lost 8 bases, and 12 bases lay between the germline ends. In germline, CDR1 is SQVTM, CDR2 ANQGSEA. There are 13 residues in the CDR3. CDR3 DNA sequence: TGCAGCGTTGAATCCCCTTTTGAAGAAAAACTGTTTTTT. Translation gives CSVESPFEEKLFF.

The rearrangement links TRBV7-2 to TRBJ1-1; the D gene is possibly TRBD1 (5 bases). CDR3 length: 13 residues. V was pared by 5 bases and J by 1 base, with 8 bases between. Germline V gene data show CDR1 as SGHTA and CDR2 as FQGNSA. CDR3 sequence: CASSGRGNTEAFF. CDR3 in DNA: TGTGCCAGCAGCGGGAGGGGGAACACTGAAGCTTTCTTT.

This sequence joins TRBV27 and TRBJ1-4; 7 nucleotides match TRBD1. Losses at the gene ends were 1 base for V and 7 bases for J; bases not matched to a gene: 6. Germline lookup yields CDR1 MNHEY and CDR2 SMNVEV (reference sequence). The CDR3 has 15 residues. The CDR3 is CASSLFSAGGEKLFF. The CDR3 DNA is TGTGCCAGCAGTTTATTTTCGGCAGGGGGTGAAAAACTGTTTTTT.

This rearrangement joins TRBV9 to TRBJ1-3; no definite D call. The CDR3 is 14 residues long. From germline, CDR1 is SGDLS and CDR2 YYNGEE. Trimming took 3 bases from V and 5 from J, leaving 12 bases between them. As DNA, the CDR3 is TGTGCCAGCAGCGCACAGACGGTGAGAAACACCATATATTTT. Its protein product is CASSAQTVRNTIYF.

The genes are TRBV18 and TRBJ1-5; D unresolved. This CDR3 has 14 residues. Germline values: CDR1 KGHSH, CDR2 LQKENI. The V gene lost 3 bases and the J gene lost 0 bases, with 6 bases spanning the gap. The CDR3 region is CASSPGNSNQPQHF. In DNA form, the CDR3 reads TGTGCCAGCTCACCGGGGAATAGCAATCAGCCCCAGCATTTT.

This chain joins TRBV7-2 and TRBJ1-2; D gene unclear. This CDR3 is built from 16 residues. Per the germline V gene, CDR1 is SGHTA and CDR2 is FQGNSA. Trimming cost V 2 bases and J 2 bases, with 15 bases left between them. CDR3 in DNA: TGTGCCAGCAGCTTATATCGCCTCGGGAACAACTATGGCTACACCTTC. It yields the protein CASSLYRLGNNYGYTF.

The V gene is TRBV5-4, the J gene TRBJ2-7, with D unresolved. Germline CDR1 and CDR2: SGHNT and YYREEE (reference sequence). The V gene lost 1 base and the J gene lost 6 bases, with 14 bases spanning the gap. This CDR3 has 14 residues. The CDR3 coding sequence is TGTGCCAGCAGCTTGCAATCCAGCCCCAGCGAGCAGTACTTC. It yields the protein CASSLQSSPSEQYF.

The sample holds a few counts of this clone. The rearrangement uses TRBV29-1 and TRBJ1-1, with D uncertain. V lost 0 bases and J lost 3, with 11 bases in between. This CDR3 has 14 residues. Germline V gene data show CDR1 as SQVTM and CDR2 as ANQGSEA. CDR3 coding DNA: TGCAGCGTTGAAGAACCGACGGACTACACTGAAGCTTTCTTT. It yields the protein CSVEEPTDYTEAFF. Drawing the rest from reference TRBV29-1 and TRBJ1-1, the complete variable domain is SAVISQKPSRDICQRGTSLTIQCQVDSQVTMMFWYRQQPGQSLTLIATANQGSEATYESGFVIDKFPISRPNLTFSTLTVSNMSPEDSSIYLCSVEEPTDYTEAFFGQGTRLTVV.

This chain links TRBV5-1 with TRBJ2-1; D might be TRBD2 (6 bases). V shed 0 bases and J shed 8 bases, with 21 bases lying between them. Germline CDR1 reads SGHRS; CDR2 reads YFSETQ. The CDR3 runs 17 residues. The CDR3 sequence is CASSLAATRSGSYEQFF. DNA of the CDR3: TGCGCCAGCAGCTTGGCCGCGACTAGAAGTGGTTCGTATGAGCAGTTCTTC.

CDR3 DNA: TGTGCCAGCAGCCCGGGACAGGGGGTTAACAATGAGCAGTTCTTC. It encodes CASSPGQGVNNEQFF. This rearrangement joins TRBV5-6 to TRBJ2-1; 11 nucleotides line up with TRBD1. Trimming took 4 bases from V and 5 from J; bases not matched to a gene: 5. The germline V gene encodes CDR1 SGHDT and CDR2 YYEEEE. There are 15 residues in the CDR3.

The chain couples TRBV5-1 to TRBJ1-6, with no clear D. V gave up 4 bases and J gave up 8 bases, with 7 bases separating them. The germline V gene encodes CDR1 SGHRS and CDR2 YFSETQ. The CDR3 loop spans 12 amino acids. As DNA, the CDR3 is TGCGCCAGCAGCGTCGGAGATTCACCCCTCCACTTT. This sequence encodes CASSVGDSPLHF.